The next 25 T cell receptor beta chains were all read from a single sample in a study of immune evolution from preneoplasia to lung adenocarcinoma (dated by TCRdb to the early 2020s). Receptor amplification or capture employed the immunoSEQ multiplex PCR assay. TCRdb's version of the immuneACCESS table is confined to in-frame rearrangements and falls short of the full clone set. An unresolved V gene accounts for under half of the shortfall where checked; the remainder is of unknown origin. The sample table contains some 21,000 clones; only one count was recorded for about 80% of them. The ten most abundant clones make up around 6% of the sample. Input material: FFPE invasive lung adenocarcinoma tissue. Read against the paper, the sample's cell subset or site label means: frankly invasive lung adenocarcinoma (ADC). The receptors here all came from a person aged 55 to 70 with lung adenocarcinoma.

The rearrangement links TRBV6-6 to TRBJ1-5, with D perhaps TRBD1 (5 bases). There are 14 residues in the CDR3. Trimming stripped 6 bases from V and 3 bases from J, with 12 bases between. Germline loops: CDR1 MNHNY, CDR2 SVGAGI (reference sequence). Written as DNA, the CDR3 is TGTGCCAGCAGCCCCGACAGCTTCAATCAGCCCCAGCATTTT. The encoded protein is CASSPDSFNQPQHF.

The chain carries TRBV30 and TRBJ1-1; weak D call: TRBD1 (6 bases). Trimming shortened V by 3 bases and J by 5 bases, and 10 bases separated the two germline ends. This CDR3 spans 12 amino acids. The V gene's germline CDR1 is GTSNPN and CDR2 SVGIG (reference sequence). The CDR3 spells CAWSRGGTEAFF. The CDR3 nucleotides are TGTGCCTGGAGCAGGGGAGGGACTGAAGCTTTCTTT.

This clone has only a few counts. V is TRBV11-2 and J is TRBJ2-7; 7 bases agree with TRBD1. V lost 4 bases, J lost 3 bases, and 3 bases stayed unmatched. The CDR3 extends over 13 amino acids. Germline V gene lookup returns CDR1 SGHAT and CDR2 FQNNGV. The CDR3 here is CASSSGQRYEQYF. The CDR3 coding sequence is TGTGCCAGCAGCTCGGGACAGCGCTACGAGCAGTACTTC.

The gene calls are TRBV7-2 and TRBJ2-7, with 7 bases aligning to TRBD2. The CDR3 has 15 residues. With 5 bases clipped from V and 3 bases from J, the junction kept 10 bases outside the gene matches. Per germline, CDR1 SGHTA and CDR2 FQGNSA. CDR3 amino acids: CASSKTGGSGYEQYF. The CDR3 nucleotides are TGTGCCAGCAGCAAAACGGGGGGTAGCGGCTACGAGCAGTACTTC.

CDR3 protein: CASSFSGIAGELFF. The CDR3 DNA sequence: TGTGCCAGCAGTTTCTCGGGAATTGCCGGGGAGCTGTTTTTT. The chain employs TRBV27 and TRBJ2-2; perhaps TRBD2 as D (5 bases). This CDR3 spans 14 amino acids. Germline V gene sequence: CDR1 MNHEY, CDR2 SMNVEV (reference sequence). V was pared by 3 bases and J by 6 bases, with 11 bases between.

DNA of the CDR3: TGTGCCAGCAGTTTAAGGGATGTCGGGACATTAATCTACGAGCAGTACTTC. This encodes CASSLRDVGTLIYEQYF. V gene TRBV28 combines with J gene TRBJ2-7, with a weak D call TRBD1 (6 bases). V was pared by 2 bases and J by 3 bases, with 20 bases between. Germline CDR1 MDHEN, CDR2 SYDVKM. The CDR3 is 17 residues long. The full variable domain, completed using reference TRBV28 and TRBJ2-7, is DVKVTQSSRYLVKRTGEKVFLECVQDMDHENMFWYRQDPGLGLRLIYFSYDVKMKEKGDIPEGYSVSREKKERFSLILESASTNQTSMYLCASSLRDVGTLIYEQYFGPGTRLTVT.

This clone was detected only once. The rearrangement uses TRBV10-2 and TRBJ2-5; 8 bases are a match to TRBD1. V shed 4 bases, J shed 4 bases, and the junction held 8 bases outside the gene matches. CDR1 is WSHSY and CDR2 is SAAADI in the germline V gene. This CDR3 has 15 amino acids. The CDR3 DNA reads TGCGCCAGCAGTGCCTCTCAGGGGGCCCTAGAGACCCAGTACTTC. Amino acid sequence: CASSASQGALETQYF.

This clone has just a few counts. V usage is TRBV28 and J usage is TRBJ2-2, with D perhaps TRBD2 (6 bases). Trimming shortened V by 7 bases and J by 3 bases, and 12 bases separated the two germline ends. The CDR3 loop spans 14 amino acids. Germline CDR1 is MDHEN and CDR2 is SYDVKM. CDR3 sequence (DNA): TGTGCCAGCATGAGACTAGTGGACACCGGGGAGCTGTTTTTT. Protein: CASMRLVDTGELFF.

V is TRBV21-1 and J is TRBJ2-7; the tabulated D call, TRBD2, remains unverified against the DNA. TRBV21-1 is given as a pseudogene. This CDR3 spans 11 amino acids. The CDR3 DNA reads as TGTGCCAGCAGTCGAGGAGCCGAGCAGTACTTC. Translation: CASSRGAEQYF.

This chain links TRBV6-5 with TRBJ1-1, with 7 bases matching TRBD1. Trimming took 6 bases from V and 4 from J; bases not matched to a gene: 8. CDR1 is MNHEY, CDR2 SVGAGI, per germline. This CDR3 is 14 amino acids long. This CDR3 is CASSPGTEATEAFF. The CDR3 DNA reads as TGTGCCAGCAGCCCCGGGACAGAAGCCACTGAAGCTTTCTTT.

The chain links TRBV5-1 to TRBJ2-7, with 9 bases aligning to TRBD2. Germline CDR1 and CDR2: SGHRS and YFSETQ. Losses at the gene ends were 0 bases for V and 6 bases for J; bases not matched to a gene: 4. This CDR3 contains 14 residues. The DNA of the CDR3 is TGCGCCAGCAGCTTGGCTAGCGGGACGTTCGAGCAGTACTTC. Translating gives CASSLASGTFEQYF.

V and J are TRBV2 and TRBJ1-1; D perhaps matches TRBD1 (5 bases). The CDR3 length is 14 residues. Germline V lookup: CDR1 SNHLY, CDR2 FYNNEI. V was clipped by 6 bases and J by 4 bases, with 15 bases between them. The CDR3 nucleotides read TGTGCCAGCAGGGGAACAGGAGGAGGCACTGAAGCTTTCTTT. Its translation: CASRGTGGGTEAFF.

The genes are TRBV30 and TRBJ2-5; TRBD1 matches 10 bases. The trim removed 5 bases at V and 4 bases at J, leaving 10 bases unmatched. Per germline, CDR1 GTSNPN and CDR2 SVGIG (reference sequence). The CDR3 consists of 15 residues. DNA for the CDR3: TGTGCCTGGTCTACTGGGACAGGGGAGAGAGAGACCCAGTACTTC. It yields the protein CAWSTGTGERETQYF.

This clone was observed a few times. V gene TRBV5-1 combines with J gene TRBJ1-2, with TRBD1 matching over 8 bases. The CDR3 has 15 amino acids. Trimming took 3 bases from V and 4 from J; bases not matched to a gene: 8. Germline values: CDR1 SGHRS, CDR2 YFSETQ. The DNA for the CDR3 is TGCGCCAGCAGCTCCGGACAGGGCCGGGGCTATGGCTACACCTTC. Translation gives CASSSGQGRGYGYTF.

V usage is TRBV28 and J usage is TRBJ1-1, with a weak D call TRBD1 (5 bases). CDR3 length equals 17 residues. Trimming cost V 6 bases and J 0 bases, with 20 bases left between them. CDR1 is MDHEN and CDR2 is SYDVKM in the germline V gene. Here the CDR3 reads CASRNLGGGYMNTEAFF. Written as DNA, the CDR3 is TGTGCCAGCAGAAACCTCGGGGGAGGCTACATGAACACTGAAGCTTTCTTT.

This clone was recorded a few times. The V and J genes are TRBV30 and TRBJ1-2; no definite D call. Looked up from germline, CDR1 is GTSNPN and CDR2 is SVGIG (reference sequence). CDR3 length equals 15 residues. V was pared by 2 bases and J by 2 bases, with 15 bases between. In DNA form, the CDR3 reads TGTGCCTGGAGTCTACCATACACACTAAACTATGGCTACACCTTC. It translates to CAWSLPYTLNYGYTF.

This clone appeared a single time. The J gene is TRBJ1-3, the V gene TRBV11-2; D gene uncertain. CDR1 SGHAT and CDR2 FQNNGV come from the germline V gene. V gave up 5 bases and J gave up 1 base, with 18 bases separating them. The CDR3 runs to 17 residues. CDR3 in amino acids: CASSLSSRVGSGNTIYF. The CDR3 DNA follows: TGTGCCAGCAGCCTATCCTCCCGGGTGGGGTCTGGAAACACCATATATTTT.

This clone was picked up a small number of times. The genes are TRBV7-2 and TRBJ2-7, with TRBD1 identical over 9 bases. V shed 3 bases and J 7 bases; nucleotides not matched to a gene: 7. Germline loops: CDR1 SGHTA, CDR2 FQGNSA. This CDR3 is built from 14 residues. The CDR3 nucleotides are TGTGCCAGCAGCTTGGGGACAGGGAGGAAAGAGCAGTACTTC. Its translation: CASSLGTGRKEQYF.

The chain links TRBV18 to TRBJ2-7; D uncertain. Trimming pared 0 bases from V and 7 bases from J, leaving 16 bases between. CDR1 and CDR2 from the germline V gene are KGHSH and LQKENI. There are 15 residues in the CDR3. The CDR3 loop is CASSPPSGKGREQYF. CDR3 DNA: TGTGCCAGCTCACCACCTTCCGGTAAAGGGCGAGAGCAGTACTTC.

V and J are TRBV7-8 and TRBJ2-7, with TRBD2 matching over 7 bases. The ends lost 3 bases at V and 1 base at J; junction bases unmatched: 9. The CDR3 contains 16 residues. CDR1 SGHVS and CDR2 FQNEAQ come from the germline V gene. The CDR3 region has the DNA TGTGCCAGCAGCTTGCATGGTGGGAGGGAATCCTACGAGCAGTACTTC. Its translation is CASSLHGGRESYEQYF.

The V and J genes are TRBV7-3 and TRBJ2-1, with 10 bases aligning to TRBD2. The V gene's germline CDR1 is SGHTA and CDR2 FQGTGA. CDR3 length equals 14 residues. After removal of 5 bases from V and 9 bases from J, the junction contained 7 bases not matched to a gene. The CDR3: CASSASGSSGEQFF. DNA of the CDR3: TGTGCCAGCAGCGCTAGCGGGAGCTCCGGTGAGCAGTTCTTC.

The rearrangement joins TRBV5-1 to TRBJ1-2; weak D call: TRBD1 (5 bases). The V end lost 3 bases, the J end lost 5 bases, and 11 bases lay between the germline ends. The CDR3 sequence is 13 residues long. Germline V lookup: CDR1 SGHRS, CDR2 YFSETQ. The CDR3 nucleotides read TGCGCCAGCAGCTCCCGGGGCGCGTATGGCTACACCTTC. This gives the protein CASSSRGAYGYTF. Supplemented by reference TRBV5-1 and TRBJ1-2, the full variable domain reads KAGVTQTPRYLIKTRGQQVTLSCSPISGHRSVSWYQQTPGQGLQFLFEYFSETQRNKGNFPGRFSGRQFSNSRSEMNVSTLELGDSALYLCASSSRGAYGYTFGSGTRLTVV.

The CDR3: CASSLGDFNQPQHF. DNA for the CDR3: TGTGCCAGCAGCTTGGGGGACTTCAATCAGCCCCAGCATTTT. This chain uses TRBV5-6 with TRBJ1-5, with a tentative D call TRBD1 (5 bases). Trimming pared 0 bases from V and 3 bases from J, leaving 7 bases between. Germline CDR1 SGHDT, CDR2 YYEEEE. The CDR3 runs 14 residues.

The chain carries TRBV28 and TRBJ1-2; D not resolved. Germline values: CDR1 MDHEN, CDR2 SYDVKM. Trimming removed 6 bases from V and 3 bases from J, with 14 bases in between. The CDR3 totals 14 residues. The CDR3 is CASRSWARDYGYTF. Written as DNA, the CDR3 is TGTGCCAGCAGATCATGGGCCCGCGACTATGGCTACACCTTC.

This sequence joins TRBV19 and TRBJ2-1, with D uncertain. CDR1 is LNHDA and CDR2 is SQIVND in the germline V gene (reference sequence). This CDR3 spans 17 amino acids. The V gene lost 0 bases and the J gene lost 8 bases, with 20 bases spanning the gap. The CDR3 DNA follows: TGTGCCAGTAGTATAGATCTATCTAGAGTAATGGGTGATGAGCAGTTCTTC. This gives the protein CASSIDLSRVMGDEQFF.